This TCR beta chain came from a study of tumor-infiltrating lymphocytes in primary liver carcinoma. The germline V gene has CDR1 MNHNS and CDR2 SASEGT. The CDR3 is 12 residues long. This clonotype has just a few counts. Antigen unknown. The junction departs from the called germline gene at one end, perhaps through a read error. A constant-region primer primed TCR beta cDNA synthesis from 500 ng of total RNA. What produced the TCR beta libraries was three nested multiplex PCR rounds using slightly modified ARM-PCR. For 10 cycles apiece, the opening two PCR rounds ran with TRBV1-TRBV30 forward primers and a C-beta reverse primer. TCRdb analysed the multiplex PCR reads with MiXCR anew, one entry per CDR3 protein. The table records roughly 200,000 distinct CDR3 sequences, roughly 80% of them present only once. Scientists recovered RNA and DNA together from around 20-30 mg of unsorted bulk tissue. Study-wide results and limits: A small share of top clones, only about 7-24%, was found in all five tumor regions. Tumor-adjacent and tumor-blood pairs showed less overlap than tumor region pairs.

This TCR was recovered from a middle-aged man with primary liver carcinoma and hepatitis B virus infection. V is TRBV6-1 and J is TRBJ2-3; no reliable D call. Material for sequencing was tumor tissue from primary liver carcinoma. CDR3 sequence reads: CASSGWADTQYF. The CDR3 nucleotides read TGTGCCAGCAGTGGTTGGGCAGATACACAGTATTTT.